This paragraph covers one T cell receptor (beta chain) sequence. The sample comes from a study of blood T cell repertoires in COVID-19. Study in general: COVID-19 samples, acute and convalescent, were from the United States, Italy and Spain. Nucleic acid was either cDNA or gDNA, and it came from T cells, B-cell-depleted T cells, or PBMCs.

V was clipped by 7 bases and J by 3 bases, with 12 bases between them. The germline CDR1 and CDR2 sequences are WSHSY and SAAADI. There are 13 residues in the CDR3. Original analysis: Amplification with reference gene primers provided the estimates of nucleated cell counts. Data came from immunoSEQ multiplex PCR; TCRdb stores just in-frame clones and leaves some out. V, J and clone size reflect that table, while D and trimming were determined from the DNA. The data contain about 190,000 clones, nearly 85% of them singletons. V gene TRBV10-2 combines with J gene TRBJ1-1; D not certain. This sequence originates from a young woman with acute or convalescent COVID-19. The sequenced material came from peripheral blood. CDR3 residues: CASTKLKDTEAFF. The CDR3 region has the DNA TGCGCCAGCACCAAACTAAAGGACACTGAAGCTTTCTTT.